Listed here is a single T cell receptor (beta chain). No antigen is known for it. Base qualities are not provided; no much larger clone lies one nucleotide away. The data originate from a study of CD8+ T cells in alopecia areata (dated by TCRdb to the late 2010s). Concerning the study at large: The treated patients, all with moderate-to-severe alopecia areata, were enrolled in an open-label pilot trial of oral tofacitinib given at 5 to 10 mg twice daily. Tofacitinib was given for 6 to 18 months, followed by 6 months of follow-up off drug to assess delayed response and recurrence. For the treated patients, the SALT score, which quantifies what percentage of scalp surface area is affected, served as the measure of disease severity. High-throughput TCRbeta sequencing was used to examine T cell clonal expansion in alopecia areata in both the C3H/HeJ mouse model and human patients. Human TCRbeta sequencing covered scalp tissue and sorted CD4+ and CD8+ peripheral blood T cells from patchy and totalis/universalis alopecia areata patients and healthy controls. Biopsies were taken from tofacitinib-treated patients at baseline and again at 4 and 24 weeks into treatment, and several of those patients also had a later scalp biopsy. Scalp clonality was compared across normal scalp (n=4), patchy alopecia areata scalp (n=8), and alopecia totalis/universalis scalp (n=8). RNA was obtained with the PAXgene miRNA kit for fixed scalp, the miRNeasy kit for PBMCs, and the RNeasy kit for mouse skin. TCRbeta CDR3 regions were amplified by immunoSEQ multiplex PCR using 35 Vbeta forward and 13 Jbeta reverse primers.

The CDR3, from cysteine to phenylalanine, totals 18 residues. The read is trimmed to its CDR3 DNA, 54 bases read in frame from base 1. From the germline V gene, CDR1 is SGDLS and CDR2 is YYNGEE. The junction carries 23 bases between V and J, which are trimmed by 3 bases and 1 base respectively. Study-wide findings and limitations: With tofacitinib, both scalp clonality and the number of expanded CD8+ clones among the top 100 scalp clones went down significantly. Many expanded lesional clones persisted in scalp and blood during tofacitinib treatment, which may partly explain relapse after stopping treatment. Because the treated cohort was small and had only one nonresponder, larger studies are needed to examine links between baseline CD8+ expansion and response. Scalp TCR repertoire analysis is complicated because resident alphabeta T cells in normal human skin are also sequenced, whereas mouse skin is dominated by gammadelta T cells. Compared with normal scalp, lesional scalp had higher clonality and more expanded CD8+ clones, particularly in alopecia totalis/universalis, a pattern that suggests antigenic drive. TCR sequences shared between patients were less clear than in mice, possibly partly because of HLA diversity in the patient population.

The library came from the immunoSEQ multiplex PCR assay. To provide template for TCR sequencing, every sample had RNA extracted and reverse transcribed into cDNA. SuperScript III was used to make first-strand cDNA, primed with a 2:1 mix of oligo-dT and random hexamers. Amplification bias was assessed with a synthetic immune receptor repertoire, and residual bias was removed computationally. The paper's data handling went like this. After raw reads were preprocessed to remove errors, the CDR3 was defined following IMGT conventions as running from the conserved cysteine to phenylalanine. Clonality was computed as 1 minus the Shannon entropy, with the entropy normalized by log2 of the number of productive unique TCRs. Scalp TCRbeta sequences were cross-referenced with sorted blood CD4 and CD8 repertoires so that the CD4 or CD8 identity of scalp clones could be inferred. Here the immuneACCESS table is served through TCRdb, limited to in-frame sequences with V and J called. Missing clones are a known gap in these copies; in checked studies unresolved V genes cover under half, and the rest lacks a known reason. V, J and clone size derive from that table, while D and trimming were established from the DNA sequence. Counted in this sample were 270,000 or so clones; about 62% of them appeared once. In total, the top ten clones hold roughly 1.8% of the sample.

What the time point label conveys for this sample: roughly 26 weeks on oral tofacitinib. Taken with the paper, the label for treatment or condition translates to: oral pan-JAK inhibitor, 5-10 mg twice daily. From alopecia areata patients, peripheral blood was collected along with lesional scalp punch biopsies. PBMCs were separated by density centrifugation and stained for CD3, CD4 and CD8, after which CD4+ and CD8+ T cells were sorted on a FACSAria. The receptor was derived from a human donor with alopecia areata. The source was CD4+ T cells sorted from blood, collected at week 24, from a patient treated with tofacitinib. The rearranged segments are TRBV9 and TRBJ2-7, with TRBD1 as a weak D call on 6 bases. The encoded CDR3 is CASSETLRTEHISYEQYF. The DNA sequence is as follows: TGTGCCAGCAGCGAGACCCTTCGGACAGAGCACATTTCCTACGAGCAGTACTTC.